Listed here are 25 T cell receptor beta chains from one sample, sequenced in a study of CD4+ T cells in melanoma. Method: immunoSEQ multiplex PCR; TCRdb's copy keeps in-frame clones and lacks some. The table records about 6,500 clones, 52% of them present only once. The sample consisted of cells from a culture (not recorded whether cultured in vitro). These receptors came from a human donor with melanoma.

This chain links TRBV30 with TRBJ2-5; either TRBD1 or TRBD2 may supply D (6 bases each). The CDR3 is made up of 12 amino acids. The germline V gene has CDR1 GTSNPN and CDR2 SVGIG (reference sequence). Trimming removed 2 bases from V and 5 bases from J, with 9 bases in between. CDR3 residues: CAWSQGRETQYF. CDR3 DNA: TGTGCCTGGAGTCAGGGGAGGGAGACCCAGTACTTC.

This clone came up a few times. CDR3 amino acids: CSVGKTGDTGELFF. Here the CDR3 DNA reads TGCAGCGTTGGAAAAACAGGGGACACCGGGGAGCTGTTTTTT. The chain links TRBV29-1 to TRBJ2-2; the match to TRBD1 covers 7 bases. The CDR3 length is 14 residues. CDR1 SQVTM and CDR2 ANQGSEA come from the germline V gene. Trimming took 4 bases from V and 3 from J; bases not matched to a gene: 5.

The chain carries TRBV6-1 and TRBJ1-1; TRBD1 is a possible D gene (6 bases). Per the germline V gene, CDR1 is MNHNS and CDR2 is SASEGT. V gave up 10 bases and J gave up 7 bases, with 19 bases separating them. The CDR3 covers 13 residues. The CDR3 DNA reads as TGTGCCATCAAACCTACAGGGAGGAGTGAAGCTTTCTTT. Its translation is CAIKPTGRSEAFF.

The V and J genes are TRBV29-1 and TRBJ1-3, with a tentative D call TRBD1 (5 bases). Trimming took off 2 bases at V and 3 bases at J, with 26 bases between the two ends. Germline V lookup: CDR1 SQVTM, CDR2 ANQGSEA. The CDR3 runs to 19 residues. Here the CDR3 reads CSVEKSRGGSRVYGNTIYF. The CDR3 region has the DNA TGCAGCGTTGAAAAGAGCCGGGGCGGGTCGAGGGTATATGGAAACACCATATATTTT.

This rearrangement joins TRBV6-4 to TRBJ1-5, with TRBD1 matching 9 bases. Germline V gene lookup returns CDR1 MRHNA and CDR2 SNTAGT. This CDR3 has 16 amino acids. The V and J ends lost 6 bases and 6 bases, in that order; junction bases with no gene match: 12. CDR3 nucleotides: TGTGCCAGCAGATTAGTGAGTTGGACAGGGGTTCAGCCCCAGCATTTT. Translating it yields CASRLVSWTGVQPQHF.

There are a few counts of this clone. The rearrangement joins TRBV30 to TRBJ1-1, with D possibly matching TRBD1 (5 bases). The CDR3 is made up of 12 amino acids. V was cut by 0 bases and J by 10 bases, with 12 bases left in between. Germline-derived CDR1 and CDR2 are GTSNPN and SVGIG (reference sequence). In nucleotides, the CDR3 is TGTGCCTGGAGTGTCGAGGGGCGCGGAGCTTTCTTT. Its translation: CAWSVEGRGAFF.

This clone was seen a handful of times. This sequence joins TRBV10-2 and TRBJ1-2, with D possibly TRBD1 on 6 matching bases. V was shortened by 2 bases and J by 8 bases, with 9 bases between the two germline ends. The CDR3 contains 12 residues. Germline V gives CDR1 WSHSY, CDR2 SAAADI. CDR3 nucleotide sequence: TGCGCCAGCAGTGAGACAGGGAACGGCTACACCTTC. Its translation is CASSETGNGYTF.

This rearrangement joins TRBV6-5 to TRBJ1-2, with a tentative D call TRBD1 (5 bases). Trimming took 7 bases from V and 8 from J, leaving 17 bases between them. Looked up from germline, CDR1 is MNHEY and CDR2 is SVGAGI. This CDR3 contains 13 residues. DNA of the CDR3: TGTGCCAGCAATGGGGGGAGCTCCCTAGGCTACACCTTC. As protein: CASNGGSSLGYTF.

This clone came up once. The CDR3 sequence is CASSPDRRPYEQYF. CDR3 bases: TGCGCCAGCAGTCCTGACAGAAGACCCTACGAGCAGTACTTC. The rearrangement joins TRBV10-1 to TRBJ2-7, with D possibly TRBD1 on 5 matching bases. The V end was cut by 5 bases, the J end by 2 bases, with 13 bases between. The CDR3 contains 14 residues. Germline V CDR1 and CDR2: WNHNN, SYGVQD (reference sequence).

This clone was observed a few times. The chain has TRBV4-2 and TRBJ1-2; D unresolved. V was cut by 0 bases and J by 0 bases, with 8 bases left in between. The germline gives CDR1 LGHNA, CDR2 YNFKEQ. CDR3 length: 15 amino acids. Here the CDR3 reads CASSQDGRTNYGYTF. Written as DNA, the CDR3 is TGTGCCAGCAGCCAAGACGGGCGGACTAACTATGGCTACACCTTC.

This clone turned up a few times. J is TRBJ2-1 and V is TRBV30; 7 nucleotides line up with TRBD1. The CDR3 has 14 amino acids. After removal of 0 bases from V and 5 bases from J, the junction contained 4 bases not matched to a gene. The germline V gene has CDR1 GTSNPN and CDR2 SVGIG (reference sequence). The CDR3 DNA reads TGTGCCTGGAGTGTGGACAGGCGGCACAATGAGCAGTTCTTC. It is translated as CAWSVDRRHNEQFF.

This clone showed up just a few times. The genes are TRBV5-4 and TRBJ2-2, with D perhaps TRBD1 or TRBD2 (5 bases each). The germline V gene has CDR1 SGHNT and CDR2 YYREEE (reference sequence). V was clipped by 3 bases and J by 6 bases, with 18 bases between them. The CDR3 loop spans 16 amino acids. Here the CDR3 DNA reads TGTGCCAGCAGCTCCTCGGGGCGCCGGGACGCCGGGGAGCTGTTTTTT. Protein sequence: CASSSSGRRDAGELFF.

The chain has TRBV25-1 and TRBJ1-6, with D tentatively TRBD1 (5 bases). Deletions cut 0 bases from V and 10 bases from J, with 13 bases between. CDR3 length: 15 amino acids. CDR1 and CDR2 from the germline V gene are MGHDK and SYGVNS. CDR3 nucleotide sequence: TGTGCCAGCAGTGAATATAAGGCAGGGCGCTCACCCCTCCACTTT. This codes for CASSEYKAGRSPLHF.

The chain carries TRBV6-1 and TRBJ1-5, with 7 positions matching TRBD1. Germline V gene lookup returns CDR1 MNHNS and CDR2 SASEGT. Losses at the gene ends were 4 bases for V and 3 bases for J; bases not matched to a gene: 3. This CDR3 has 14 amino acids. The CDR3 protein is CASSVTGVNQPQHF. As DNA, the CDR3 is TGTGCCAGCAGTGTAACAGGGGTCAATCAGCCCCAGCATTTT.

This clone came up a few times. The chain carries TRBV5-1 and TRBJ1-5, with D maybe TRBD1 (5 bases). The V end lost 4 bases, the J end lost 0 bases, and 14 bases lay between the germline ends. Germline V gives CDR1 SGHRS, CDR2 YFSETQ. The CDR3 consists of 16 residues. The CDR3 is CASSIYRFDSNQPQHF. As DNA, the CDR3 is TGCGCCAGCAGCATTTACAGGTTTGATAGCAATCAGCCCCAGCATTTT. The full variable domain, rest sourced from reference TRBV5-1 and TRBJ1-5, is KAGVTQTPRYLIKTRGQQVTLSCSPISGHRSVSWYQQTPGQGLQFLFEYFSETQRNKGNFPGRFSGRQFSNSRSEMNVSTLELGDSALYLCASSIYRFDSNQPQHFGDGTRLSIL.

This clone was found a few times. CDR3 coding DNA: TGTGCCAGCAGCACGGACAGGGTGAAGGTCACTGAAGCTTTCTTT. This codes for CASSTDRVKVTEAFF. This rearrangement joins TRBV11-2 to TRBJ1-1; 8 positions match TRBD1. Germline V gives CDR1 SGHAT, CDR2 FQNNGV. The CDR3 covers 15 residues. V shed 5 bases and J 4 bases; nucleotides not matched to a gene: 9.

The genes are TRBV10-3 and TRBJ2-3; the D is unclear. V lost 2 bases, J lost 6 bases, and 6 bases lay in between. The CDR3 is 12 residues long. Germline V gene data show CDR1 as ENHRY and CDR2 as SYGVKD. CDR3 DNA sequence: TGTGCCATCAGTGAGATGGGGGATACGCAGTATTTT. It specifies CAISEMGDTQYF.

The genes are TRBV18 and TRBJ2-5, with a possible D match to TRBD1 (6 bases). V shed 2 bases and J shed 0 bases, with 28 bases lying between them. The CDR3 sequence is 21 residues long. Germline-derived CDR1 and CDR2 are KGHSH and LQKENI. The DNA for the CDR3 is TGTGCCAGCTCACCATCAGTCAGGGGCCCTGATTTTAGATTGTACCAAGAGACCCAGTACTTC. This encodes CASSPSVRGPDFRLYQETQYF.

This chain links TRBV27 with TRBJ1-6, with no clear D. The CDR3 has 14 amino acids. Per the germline V gene, CDR1 is MNHEY and CDR2 is SMNVEV (reference sequence). V was shortened by 5 bases and J by 5 bases, with 10 bases between the two germline ends. The CDR3 DNA reads TGTGCCAGCAGTCTCCGGGAGAATAATTCACCCCTCCACTTT. Protein: CASSLRENNSPLHF.

This clone was seen a handful of times. The chain has TRBV6-5 and TRBJ1-1; unclear D gene. The CDR3 spans 14 residues. Germline V gene sequence: CDR1 MNHEY, CDR2 SVGAGI. Trimming removed 0 bases from V and 1 base from J, with 6 bases in between. The CDR3 DNA is TGTGCCAGCAGTTACTCGCCTTGGAACACTGAAGCTTTCTTT. This encodes CASSYSPWNTEAFF.

The V call is TRBV6-1, the J call TRBJ2-4; D is unclear. V gave up 6 bases and J gave up 8 bases, with 11 bases separating them. Germline-derived CDR1 and CDR2 are MNHNS and SASEGT. This CDR3 spans 12 amino acids. DNA of the CDR3: TGTGCCAGCAGCCTTCATAGGGACATTCAGTACTTC. The encoded protein is CASSLHRDIQYF.

V is TRBV6-1 and J is TRBJ1-4, with unresolved D. The CDR3 sequence is 14 residues long. CDR1 and CDR2 from the germline V gene are MNHNS and SASEGT. The V end was cut by 2 bases, the J end by 4 bases, with 8 bases between. CDR3 nucleotides: TGTGCCAGCAGTGAATGGCACTATAATGAAAAACTGTTTTTT. Translating gives CASSEWHYNEKLFF.

CDR3 nucleotide sequence: TGTGCCAGCAGCTTGCCGCGGGGGGCGGGGGAGACCCAGTACTTC. This codes for CASSLPRGAGETQYF. J is TRBJ2-5 and V is TRBV5-4; TRBD2 matches at 8 bases. The germline CDR1 and CDR2 sequences are SGHNT and YYREEE (reference sequence). J gave up 5 bases and V 1 base, and 7 bases lay outside the gene matches. This CDR3 has 15 residues.

The V and J genes are TRBV2 and TRBJ2-5; D gene ambiguous. V was pared by 4 bases and J by 1 base, with 7 bases between. Germline V CDR1 and CDR2: SNHLY, FYNNEI. The CDR3 covers 13 residues. The CDR3 DNA sequence: TGTGCCAGCAGTGGGGCCAGCCAAGAGACCCAGTACTTC. It yields the protein CASSGASQETQYF.

The chain combines TRBV7-9 with TRBJ1-1, with D unclear. This CDR3 comprises 14 residues. Per the germline V gene, CDR1 is SEHNR and CDR2 is FQNEAQ (reference sequence). The V gene lost 5 bases and the J gene lost 1 base, with 11 bases spanning the gap. The CDR3 region is CASSPAAPNTEAFF. The DNA of the CDR3 is TGTGCCAGCAGCCCAGCGGCTCCGAACACTGAAGCTTTCTTT.